The 4 T cell receptor beta chains below were found in one sample sequenced in a study of vaccination effects on CD4 cells after COVID-19. After roughly ten days in culture, the CD4+ T cells were isolated. The cohort was immunized with two doses of either the BNT162b2 or mRNA-1273 vaccine. No antigen has been identified for these receptors. Produced via immunoSEQ multiplex PCR; TCRdb's table is partial and in-frame only. This sample has around 66,000 clones, with 74% found just once. The specimen comprised CD4+ T cells from PBMCs cultured without peptide, sampled after COVID-19 vaccination. The receptors shown here come from a human donor who received a COVID-19 vaccine.

J is TRBJ1-5 and V is TRBV28, with TRBD1 identical over 10 bases. V lost 10 bases, J lost 2 bases, and 5 bases stayed unmatched. CDR3 length equals 14 residues. Germline CDR1 is MDHEN and CDR2 is SYDVKM. The CDR3 nucleotides read TGTGCCACCCGACAGGGGGCCGGCAATCAGCCCCAGCATTTT. Translating gives CATRQGAGNQPQHF.

This rearrangement joins TRBV6-6 to TRBJ1-1; D perhaps matches TRBD1 (6 bases). Germline V gene lookup returns CDR1 MNHNY and CDR2 SVGAGI (reference sequence). Between the trimmed V and J ends, which lost 2 bases and 5 bases, there was a span of 15 bases. The CDR3 loop spans 15 amino acids. In DNA, the CDR3 is TGTGCCAGCAGTTACGCCAACAGGGCTCGAACTGAAGCTTTCTTT. Residues: CASSYANRARTEAFF.

The chain carries TRBV7-2 and TRBJ1-5, with a weak D call TRBD1 (6 bases). This CDR3 region has 16 residues. Germline V gene data show CDR1 as SGHTA and CDR2 as FQGNSA. V lost 5 bases to trimming and J lost 9 bases, with 23 bases between them. The CDR3 loop is CASSHLTGRGPWPQHF. Written as DNA, the CDR3 is TGTGCCAGCAGCCACTTGACAGGTAGGGGCCCTTGGCCCCAGCATTTT. Filled out from reference TRBV7-2 and TRBJ1-5, the complete variable domain reads GAGVSQSPSNKVTEKGKDVELRCDPISGHTALYWYRQSLGQGLEFLIYFQGNSAPDKSGLPSDRFSAERTGGSVSTLTIQRTQQEDSAVYLCASSHLTGRGPWPQHFGDGTRLSIL.

Only a few counts were recorded for this clone. This sequence joins TRBV7-3 and TRBJ2-2, with D perhaps given as TRBD1 or TRBD2 (5 bases each). This CDR3 is 14 amino acids long. V gave up 5 bases and J gave up 1 base, with 8 bases separating them. Germline assignment: CDR1 SGHTA and CDR2 FQGTGA. CDR3 sequence reads: CASSLGVNTGELFF. Here the CDR3 DNA reads TGTGCCAGCAGCCTGGGGGTGAACACCGGGGAGCTGTTTTTT.